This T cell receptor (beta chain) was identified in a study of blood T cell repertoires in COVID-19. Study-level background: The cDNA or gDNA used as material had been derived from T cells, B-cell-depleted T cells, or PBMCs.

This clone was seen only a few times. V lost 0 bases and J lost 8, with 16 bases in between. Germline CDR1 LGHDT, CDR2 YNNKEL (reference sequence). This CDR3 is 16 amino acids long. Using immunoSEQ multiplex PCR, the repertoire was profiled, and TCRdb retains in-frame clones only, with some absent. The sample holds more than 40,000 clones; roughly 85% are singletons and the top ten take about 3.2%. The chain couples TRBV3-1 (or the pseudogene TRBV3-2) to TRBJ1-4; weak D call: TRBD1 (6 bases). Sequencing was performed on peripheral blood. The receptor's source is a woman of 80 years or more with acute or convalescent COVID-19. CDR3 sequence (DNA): TGTGCCAGCAGCCAAGATCCCAGGGGATCATCGGAAAAACTGTTTTTT. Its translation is CASSQDPRGSSEKLFF.